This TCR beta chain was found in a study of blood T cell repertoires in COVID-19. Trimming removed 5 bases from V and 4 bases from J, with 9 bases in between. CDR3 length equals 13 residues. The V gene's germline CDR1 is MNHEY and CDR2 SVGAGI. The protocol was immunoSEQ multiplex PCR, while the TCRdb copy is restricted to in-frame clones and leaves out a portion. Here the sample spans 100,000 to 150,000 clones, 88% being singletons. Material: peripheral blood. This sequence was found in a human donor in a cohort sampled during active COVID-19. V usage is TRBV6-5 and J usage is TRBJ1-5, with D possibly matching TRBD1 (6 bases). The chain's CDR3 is CASSRDTNQPQHF. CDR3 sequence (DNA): TGTGCCAGCAGTCGGGACACAAATCAGCCCCAGCATTTT.